This entry lists 3 T cell receptor beta chains sequenced from one sample in a study of blood T cell repertoires in COVID-19 (dated by TCRdb to 2018 to 2020). Libraries came from the immunoSEQ multiplex PCR assay. What TCRdb holds here is the immuneACCESS table cut down to in-frame rearrangements. Part of the clones is not present; checked against another copy, under half of the missing clones reflect an unresolved V gene, and the others are unexplained. The sample records 200,000 or so clones, over 80% of which are singletons. Clones ranked in the top ten supply less than 3.5% of the sample. The sequenced material came from peripheral blood. All receptors derive from a man between 25 and 39 years old with COVID-19, enrolled during active disease.

This clone was detected a few times. The rearrangement links TRBV12-5 to TRBJ1-5; TRBD1 is a possible D gene (5 bases). Trimming took off 0 bases at V and 7 bases at J, with 16 bases between the two ends. The germline V gene has CDR1 LGHNT and CDR2 FRNRAP. The CDR3 is 16 amino acids. CDR3 coding DNA: TGTGCTAGTGGTTTGGTACTGGGGAGGGGTAACCAGCCCCAGCATTTT. As protein: CASGLVLGRGNQPQHF.

The chain employs TRBV6-6 and TRBJ2-1, with D tentatively TRBD2 (6 bases). The V gene lost 3 bases and the J gene lost 2 bases, with 11 bases spanning the gap. The CDR3 extends over 15 amino acids. From germline, CDR1 is MNHNY and CDR2 SVGAGI (reference sequence). CDR3 sequence reads: CASSYSGGPYNEQFF. In DNA form, the CDR3 reads TGTGCCAGCAGTTATAGCGGTGGCCCCTACAATGAGCAGTTCTTC.

CDR3 protein: CATSRESGSYEQYF. CDR3 DNA sequence: TGTGCCACCAGCAGAGAATCAGGATCCTACGAGCAGTACTTC. The chain employs TRBV15 and TRBJ2-7; D is uncertain. The germline gives CDR1 LNHNV, CDR2 YYDKDF (reference sequence). CDR3 size: 14 residues. V was trimmed by 0 bases and J by 1 base, leaving 7 bases between them. Based on the CDR3 plus reference TRBV15 and TRBJ2-7, the full variable domain is DAMVIQNPRYQVTQFGKPVTLSCSQTLNHNVMYWYQQKSSQAPKLLFHYYDKDFNNEADTPDNFQSRRPNTSFCFLDIRSPGLGDTAMYLCATSRESGSYEQYFGPGTRLTVT.